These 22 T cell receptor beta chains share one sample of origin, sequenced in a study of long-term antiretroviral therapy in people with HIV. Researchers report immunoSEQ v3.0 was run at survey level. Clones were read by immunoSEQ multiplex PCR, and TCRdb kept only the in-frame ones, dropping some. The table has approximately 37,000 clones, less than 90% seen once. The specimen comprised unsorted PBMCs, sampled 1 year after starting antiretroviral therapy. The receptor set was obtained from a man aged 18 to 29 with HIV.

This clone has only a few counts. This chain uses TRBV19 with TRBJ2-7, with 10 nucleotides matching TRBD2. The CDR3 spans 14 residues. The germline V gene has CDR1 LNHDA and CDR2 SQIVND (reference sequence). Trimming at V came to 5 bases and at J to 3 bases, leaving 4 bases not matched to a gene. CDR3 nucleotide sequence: TGTGCCAGTAGTTCTAGCGGGAGTAGCTACGAGCAGTACTTC. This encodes CASSSSGSSYEQYF.

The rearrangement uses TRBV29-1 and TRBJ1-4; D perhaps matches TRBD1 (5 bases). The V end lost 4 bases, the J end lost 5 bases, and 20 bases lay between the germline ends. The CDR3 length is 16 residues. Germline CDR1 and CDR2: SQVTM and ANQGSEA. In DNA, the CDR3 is TGCAGCGTTGCCGACCCCCGGGACCTAAAAAATGAAAAACTGTTTTTT. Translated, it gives CSVADPRDLKNEKLFF.

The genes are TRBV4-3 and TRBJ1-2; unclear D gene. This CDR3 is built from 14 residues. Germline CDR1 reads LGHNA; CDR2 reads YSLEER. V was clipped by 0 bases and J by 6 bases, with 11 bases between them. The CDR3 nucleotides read TGCGCCAGCAGCCAAGATATAAATGGCGATGGCTACACCTTC. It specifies CASSQDINGDGYTF.

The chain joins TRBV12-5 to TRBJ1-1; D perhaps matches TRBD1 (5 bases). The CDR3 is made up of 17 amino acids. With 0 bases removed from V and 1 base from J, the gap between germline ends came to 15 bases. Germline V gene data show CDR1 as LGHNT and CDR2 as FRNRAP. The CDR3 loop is CASGLVFRARENTEAFF. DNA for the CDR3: TGTGCTAGTGGTTTGGTATTTAGGGCCAGGGAGAACACTGAAGCTTTCTTT.

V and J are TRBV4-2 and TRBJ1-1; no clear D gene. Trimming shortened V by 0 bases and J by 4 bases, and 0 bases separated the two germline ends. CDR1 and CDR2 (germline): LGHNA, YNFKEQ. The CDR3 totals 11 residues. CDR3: CASSQDTEAFF. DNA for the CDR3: TGTGCCAGCAGCCAAGACACTGAAGCTTTCTTT.

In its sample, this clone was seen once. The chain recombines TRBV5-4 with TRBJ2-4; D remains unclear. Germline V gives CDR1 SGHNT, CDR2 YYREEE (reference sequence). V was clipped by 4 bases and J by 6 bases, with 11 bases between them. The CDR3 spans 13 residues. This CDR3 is CASSTGRGNIQYF. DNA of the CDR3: TGTGCCAGCAGCACGGGCCGTGGAAACATTCAGTACTTC.

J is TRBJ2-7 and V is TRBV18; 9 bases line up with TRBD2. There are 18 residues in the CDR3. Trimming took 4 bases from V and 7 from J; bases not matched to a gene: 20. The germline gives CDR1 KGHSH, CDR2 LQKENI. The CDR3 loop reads CASSRLPSGREGVLEQYF. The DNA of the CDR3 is TGTGCCAGCTCACGCCTCCCTTCCGGGCGGGAGGGTGTCCTTGAGCAGTACTTC.

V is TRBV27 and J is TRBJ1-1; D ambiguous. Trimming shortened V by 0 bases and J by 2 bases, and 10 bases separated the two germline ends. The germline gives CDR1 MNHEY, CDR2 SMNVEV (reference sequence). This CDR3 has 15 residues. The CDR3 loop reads CASSLSTAANTEAFF. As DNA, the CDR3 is TGTGCCAGCAGTTTATCGACTGCGGCTAACACTGAAGCTTTCTTT.

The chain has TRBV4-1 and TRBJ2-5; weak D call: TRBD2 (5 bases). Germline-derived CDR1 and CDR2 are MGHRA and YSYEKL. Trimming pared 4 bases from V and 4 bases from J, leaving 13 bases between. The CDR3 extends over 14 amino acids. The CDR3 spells CASSPPVGRETQYF. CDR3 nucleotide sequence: TGCGCCAGCAGCCCACCCGTGGGGAGAGAGACCCAGTACTTC.

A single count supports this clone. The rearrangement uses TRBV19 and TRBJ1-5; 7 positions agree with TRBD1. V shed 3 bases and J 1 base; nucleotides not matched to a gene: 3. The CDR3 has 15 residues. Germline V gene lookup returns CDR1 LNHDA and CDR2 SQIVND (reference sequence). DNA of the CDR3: TGTGCCAGTAGTATGGGACAGTCAAGCAATCAGCCCCAGCATTTT. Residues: CASSMGQSSNQPQHF. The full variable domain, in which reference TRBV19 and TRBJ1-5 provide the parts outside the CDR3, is DGGITQSPKYLFRKEGQNVTLSCEQNLNHDAMYWYRQDPGQGLRLIYYSQIVNDFQKGDIAEGYSVSREKKESFPLTVTSAQKNPTAFYLCASSMGQSSNQPQHFGDGTRLSIL.

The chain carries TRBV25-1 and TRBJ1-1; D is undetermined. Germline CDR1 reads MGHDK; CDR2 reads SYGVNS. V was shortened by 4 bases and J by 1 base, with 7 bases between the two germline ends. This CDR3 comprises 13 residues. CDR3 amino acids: CASSALWNTEAFF. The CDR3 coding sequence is TGTGCCAGCAGTGCATTGTGGAACACTGAAGCTTTCTTT. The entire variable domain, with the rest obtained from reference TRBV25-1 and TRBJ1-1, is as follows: EADIYQTPRYLVIGTGKKITLECSQTMGHDKMYWYQQDPGMELHLIHYSYGVNSTEKGDLSSESTVSRIRTEHFPLTLESARPSHTSQYLCASSALWNTEAFFGQGTRLTVV.

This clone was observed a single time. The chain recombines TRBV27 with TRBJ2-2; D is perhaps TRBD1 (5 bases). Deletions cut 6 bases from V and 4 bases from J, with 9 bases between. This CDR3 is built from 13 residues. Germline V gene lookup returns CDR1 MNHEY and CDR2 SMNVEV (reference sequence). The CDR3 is CASSDSVTGELFF. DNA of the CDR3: TGTGCCAGCAGCGACAGTGTCACCGGGGAGCTGTTTTTT.

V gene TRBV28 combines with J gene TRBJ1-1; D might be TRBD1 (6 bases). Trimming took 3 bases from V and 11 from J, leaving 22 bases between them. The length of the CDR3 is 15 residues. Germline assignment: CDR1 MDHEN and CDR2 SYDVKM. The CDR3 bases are TGTGCCAGCAGTTTCGGTACAGGGAGGGCCATTGGGGCTTTCTTT. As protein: CASSFGTGRAIGAFF.

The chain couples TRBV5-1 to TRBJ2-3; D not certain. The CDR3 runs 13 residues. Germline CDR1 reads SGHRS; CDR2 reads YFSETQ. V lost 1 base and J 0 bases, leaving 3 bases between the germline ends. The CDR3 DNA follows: TGCGCCAGCAGCTTGCCCAGCACAGATACGCAGTATTTT. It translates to CASSLPSTDTQYF.

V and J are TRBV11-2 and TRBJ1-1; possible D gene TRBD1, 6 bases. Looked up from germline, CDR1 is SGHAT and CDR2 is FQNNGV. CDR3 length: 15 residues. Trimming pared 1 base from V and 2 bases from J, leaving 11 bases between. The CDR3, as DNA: TGTGCCAGCAGCTTAGCGCCAGGGACAAACACTGAAGCTTTCTTT. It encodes CASSLAPGTNTEAFF.

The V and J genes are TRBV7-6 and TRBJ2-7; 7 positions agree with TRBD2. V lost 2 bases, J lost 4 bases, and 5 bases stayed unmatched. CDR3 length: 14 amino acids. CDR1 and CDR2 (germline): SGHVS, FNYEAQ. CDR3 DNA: TGTGCCAGCAGCTTACCCGGCGGGAGTTACGAGCAGTACTTC. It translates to CASSLPGGSYEQYF.

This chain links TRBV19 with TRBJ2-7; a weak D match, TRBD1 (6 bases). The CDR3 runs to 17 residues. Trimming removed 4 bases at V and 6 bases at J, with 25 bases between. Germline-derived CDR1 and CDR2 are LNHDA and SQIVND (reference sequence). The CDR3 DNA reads TGTGCCAGTAGTACCCCCCCGACAGGTCCGGCGGAGGTCGAGCAGTACTTC. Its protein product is CASSTPPTGPAEVEQYF.

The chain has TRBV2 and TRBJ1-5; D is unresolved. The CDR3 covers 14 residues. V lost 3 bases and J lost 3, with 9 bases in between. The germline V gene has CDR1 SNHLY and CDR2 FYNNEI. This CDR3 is CASSDLGLNQPQHF. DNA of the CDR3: TGTGCCAGCAGTGACCTAGGACTCAATCAGCCCCAGCATTTT.

DNA for the CDR3: TGCAGCGTGGGGGCGGGGGTAAACTATGGCTACACCTTC. Amino acid sequence: CSVGAGVNYGYTF. The V call is TRBV29-1, the J call TRBJ1-2; D is perhaps TRBD1 (6 bases). Germline V gives CDR1 SQVTM, CDR2 ANQGSEA. This CDR3 has 13 residues. V lost 6 bases and J 2 bases, leaving 13 bases between the germline ends.

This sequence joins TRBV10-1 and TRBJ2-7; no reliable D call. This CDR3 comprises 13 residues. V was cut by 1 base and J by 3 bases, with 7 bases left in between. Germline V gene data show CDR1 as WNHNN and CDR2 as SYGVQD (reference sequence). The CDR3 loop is CASSEFRDYEQYF. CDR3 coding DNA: TGCGCCAGCAGTGAGTTCCGAGACTACGAGCAGTACTTC.

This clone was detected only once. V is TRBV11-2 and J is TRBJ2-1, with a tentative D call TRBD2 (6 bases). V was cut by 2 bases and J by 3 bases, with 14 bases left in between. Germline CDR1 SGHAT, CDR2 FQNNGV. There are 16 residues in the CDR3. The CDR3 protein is CASSLSRTTNYNEQFF. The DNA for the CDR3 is TGTGCCAGCAGCTTATCTCGGACTACTAACTACAATGAGCAGTTCTTC.

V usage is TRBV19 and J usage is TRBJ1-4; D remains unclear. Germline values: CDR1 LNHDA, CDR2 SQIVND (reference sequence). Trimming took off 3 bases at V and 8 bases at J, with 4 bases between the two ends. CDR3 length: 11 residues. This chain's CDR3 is CASSIAEKLFF. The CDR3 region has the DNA TGTGCCAGTAGTATCGCCGAAAAACTGTTTTTT.